The 26 T cell receptor beta chains given below trace back to one sample, sequenced in a study of shared clonotypes between healthy human individuals. The repertoire was sequenced with immunoSEQ multiplex PCR; TCRdb's copy has only in-frame clones and lacks some. This table has about 470,000 clones, roughly three quarters appearing once. Sample: PBMCs. The receptors were gathered from a woman between 35 and 50 years old in good health. Some clones in this sample may be carry-over from other donors' samples.

The J gene is TRBJ1-3, the V gene TRBV14; tentative D call: TRBD1 (5 bases). Germline V gene data show CDR1 as SGHDN and CDR2 as FVKESK. V lost 0 bases and J lost 8, with 14 bases in between. The CDR3 has 15 residues. CDR3 sequence: CASSQDPGYWDTIYF. CDR3 in DNA: TGTGCCAGCAGCCAAGATCCAGGGTATTGGGACACCATATATTTT.

V usage is TRBV5-1 and J usage is TRBJ2-5; no clear D. CDR1 and CDR2 (germline): SGHRS, YFSETQ. Trimming cost V 2 bases and J 2 bases, with 4 bases left between them. The CDR3 totals 12 residues. CDR3 DNA: TGCGCCAGCAGCTTCATACAAGAGACCCAGTACTTC. Its translation is CASSFIQETQYF. The whole variable domain, filled in from reference TRBV5-1 and TRBJ2-5, reads KAGVTQTPRYLIKTRGQQVTLSCSPISGHRSVSWYQQTPGQGLQFLFEYFSETQRNKGNFPGRFSGRQFSNSRSEMNVSTLELGDSALYLCASSFIQETQYFGPGTRLLVL.

This chain joins TRBV15 and TRBJ2-7; 10 bases are a match to TRBD2. V dropped 6 bases and J dropped 6; count of bases not matched to a gene: 11. Germline CDR1 and CDR2: LNHNV and YYDKDF (reference sequence). The CDR3 runs to 15 residues. The CDR3 DNA is TGTGCCACCAGGCTAGCGGGAGTTCAAAGAGGCGAGCAGTACTTC. Its protein is CATRLAGVQRGEQYF.

To note about this clone: Additional DNA sequences in this sample encode the identical CDR3. This chain connects TRBV2 to TRBJ1-1; D not certain. CDR3 length: 13 amino acids. CDR1 is SNHLY and CDR2 is FYNNEI in the germline V gene. Trimming shortened V by 3 bases and J by 2 bases, and 7 bases separated the two germline ends. CDR3 bases: TGTGCCAGCAGTGAGCAGCCTAACACTGAAGCTTTCTTT. Translation gives CASSEQPNTEAFF.

This chain connects TRBV19 to TRBJ2-1, with TRBD2 as a possible D gene (5 bases). Looked up from germline, CDR1 is LNHDA and CDR2 is SQIVND (reference sequence). The CDR3 loop spans 16 amino acids. The germline V and J ends were trimmed by 6 bases and 1 base, with 16 bases remaining between them. CDR3 DNA sequence: TGTGCCAGTAGCCTGGCGGGCTTTACTTCCTACAATGAGCAGTTCTTC. Its translation is CASSLAGFTSYNEQFF.

The J gene is TRBJ1-1, the V gene TRBV29-1, with D maybe TRBD1 (5 bases). V was shortened by 3 bases and J by 1 base, with 9 bases between the two germline ends. Germline-derived CDR1 and CDR2 are SQVTM and ANQGSEA. The CDR3 runs to 13 residues. The CDR3 is CSVDVGANTEAFF. CDR3 bases: TGCAGCGTTGACGTCGGGGCGAACACTGAAGCTTTCTTT.

The genes are TRBV7-9 and TRBJ2-7, with D tentatively TRBD1 (5 bases). CDR3 size: 13 residues. Per germline, CDR1 SEHNR and CDR2 FQNEAQ (reference sequence). Trimming shortened V by 3 bases and J by 6 bases, and 12 bases separated the two germline ends. The CDR3: CASSFQGSREQYF. The CDR3 region has the DNA TGTGCCAGCAGCTTTCAGGGTTCCCGCGAGCAGTACTTC.

The rearrangement joins TRBV19 to TRBJ1-1, with a possible D match to TRBD1 (5 bases). The ends were cut back, 7 bases at V and 2 bases at J, with 14 bases in the middle. The CDR3 covers 14 residues. CDR1 is LNHDA and CDR2 is SQIVND in the germline V gene (reference sequence). CDR3 sequence reads: CASTPLWGNTEAFF. The CDR3 bases are TGTGCCAGTACCCCGCTTTGGGGCAACACTGAAGCTTTCTTT. The whole variable domain, filled in from reference TRBV19 and TRBJ1-1, reads DGGITQSPKYLFRKEGQNVTLSCEQNLNHDAMYWYRQDPGQGLRLIYYSQIVNDFQKGDIAEGYSVSREKKESFPLTVTSAQKNPTAFYLCASTPLWGNTEAFFGQGTRLTVV.

The chain couples TRBV2 to TRBJ1-4, with D unresolved. In germline, CDR1 is SNHLY, CDR2 FYNNEI. This CDR3 comprises 12 residues. Trimming cost V 8 bases and J 7 bases, with 11 bases left between them. The CDR3: CASGPSPEKLFF. CDR3 DNA: TGTGCCAGCGGACCTAGTCCTGAAAAACTGTTTTTT.

Concerning this clone: The junction and the germline gene differ at one end; a read error may be behind it. The rearrangement uses TRBV6-1 and TRBJ2-7; D may match TRBD1 or TRBD2 (5 bases each). Germline V gene lookup returns CDR1 MNHNS and CDR2 SASEGT. This CDR3 has 15 residues. Here the CDR3 DNA reads TGTGCCAGCAAGCTGTCCCGGGACGCCTCCTACGAGCTGTACTTC. Translated, it gives CASKLSRDASYELYF.

This clone was detected a few times. The rearrangement joins TRBV6-1 to TRBJ1-1; D is unresolved. The CDR3 is 14 residues long. CDR1 MNHNS and CDR2 SASEGT come from the germline V gene. V was clipped by 7 bases and J by 5 bases, with 17 bases between them. CDR3 in amino acids: CASKPRERGTEAFF. For the CDR3, the DNA is TGTGCCAGCAAACCCCGGGAGAGAGGGACTGAAGCTTTCTTT.

The rearrangement joins TRBV6-1 to TRBJ2-6; D is undetermined. CDR1 and CDR2 from the germline V gene are MNHNS and SASEGT. V lost 0 bases and J lost 0, with 6 bases in between. The CDR3 contains 16 residues. CDR3: CASSEALNSGANVLTF. The CDR3 DNA is TGTGCCAGCAGTGAAGCGCTCAACTCTGGGGCCAACGTCCTGACTTTC.

This clone was seen only a few times. This chain links TRBV27 with TRBJ2-7; D unclear. V was shortened by 0 bases and J by 4 bases, with 10 bases between the two germline ends. The V gene's germline CDR1 is MNHEY and CDR2 SMNVEV (reference sequence). There are 14 residues in the CDR3. CDR3 sequence (DNA): TGTGCCAGCAGTTTATCGTGGCAAGGATACGAGCAGTACTTC. Its protein is CASSLSWQGYEQYF.

V and J are TRBV4-1 and TRBJ2-1; D is unresolved. Germline CDR1 and CDR2: MGHRA and YSYEKL. The CDR3 is 10 amino acids. V lost 5 bases and J 4 bases, leaving 0 bases between the germline ends. The CDR3 DNA sequence: TGCGCCAGCAGCTACAATGAGCAGTTCTTC. Protein sequence: CASSYNEQFF.

The chain uses TRBV9 and TRBJ2-1, with unresolved D. The CDR3 sequence is 16 residues long. Germline V gives CDR1 SGDLS, CDR2 YYNGEE. Trimming pared 0 bases from V and 9 bases from J, leaving 19 bases between. CDR3 region: CASSVDTRPLRSEQFF. The CDR3 DNA sequence: TGTGCCAGCAGCGTAGATACTCGACCCTTACGTAGTGAGCAGTTCTTC. Supplemented by reference TRBV9 and TRBJ2-1, the full variable domain reads DSGVTQTPKHLITATGQRVTLRCSPRSGDLSVYWYQQSLDQGLQFLIQYYNGEERAKGNILERFSAQQFPDLHSELNLSSLELGDSALYFCASSVDTRPLRSEQFFGPGTRLTVL.

The chain employs TRBV18 and TRBJ2-4; the D is unclear. V was clipped by 4 bases and J by 0 bases, with 4 bases between them. In germline, CDR1 is KGHSH, CDR2 LQKENI. This CDR3 is built from 13 residues. CDR3 coding DNA: TGTGCCAGCTCACTCTTAGCCAAAAACATTCAGTACTTC. Translating gives CASSLLAKNIQYF.

The gene calls are TRBV28 and TRBJ2-7, with D perhaps TRBD1 (5 bases). The CDR3 length is 13 residues. CDR1 and CDR2 (germline): MDHEN, SYDVKM. V was shortened by 5 bases and J by 7 bases, with 15 bases between the two germline ends. DNA for the CDR3: TGTGCCAGCAGTACACTACAGCCAGGGGAGCAGTACTTC. Protein product: CASSTLQPGEQYF.

In this sample, this clone turned up a few times. The V and J genes are TRBV11-2 and TRBJ2-7; 7 bases agree with TRBD2. Germline lookup yields CDR1 SGHAT and CDR2 FQNNGV. The V segment lost 5 bases and the J segment 1 base; nucleotides outside the gene matches: 14. The CDR3 is made up of 17 amino acids. The CDR3 DNA reads as TGTGCCAGCAGCCCCGATTCGGGCGGGAGAGGATCCTACGAGCAGTACTTC. Translated: CASSPDSGGRGSYEQYF.

This clone has just a few counts. This chain connects TRBV7-3 to TRBJ1-1; a possible D gene is TRBD1 (6 bases). Germline values: CDR1 SGHTA, CDR2 FQGTGA. Trimming shortened V by 4 bases and J by 4 bases, and 10 bases separated the two germline ends. The CDR3 has 13 amino acids. In DNA form, the CDR3 reads TGTGCCAGCAGCTACGGCAGGGGCACTGAAGCTTTCTTT. Its protein is CASSYGRGTEAFF.

The V call is TRBV20-1, the J call TRBJ1-1; no firm D call. The ends were cut back, 7 bases at V and 5 bases at J, with 2 bases in the middle. The CDR3 contains 8 residues. CDR1 and CDR2 from the germline V gene are DFQATT and SNEGSKA (reference sequence). Written as DNA, the CDR3 is TGCAGTGTAACTGAAGCTTTCTTT. It is translated as CSVTEAFF.

There are many counts of this clone. The J gene is TRBJ2-1, the V gene TRBV27; D perhaps matches TRBD2 (5 bases). V was pared by 7 bases and J by 5 bases, with 15 bases between. CDR1 and CDR2 from the germline V gene are MNHEY and SMNVEV (reference sequence). The CDR3 is 14 amino acids. CDR3 amino acids: CASIRAGRNNEQFF. CDR3 nucleotide sequence: TGTGCCAGCATACGGGCGGGCAGAAACAATGAGCAGTTCTTC.

V is TRBV14 and J is TRBJ2-7; TRBD1 matches 8 bases. The CDR3 spans 12 residues. Germline V gene sequence: CDR1 SGHDN, CDR2 FVKESK. Trimming at V came to 5 bases and at J to 7 bases, leaving 4 bases not matched to a gene. The CDR3 reads CASSARDREQYF. The CDR3 nucleotides are TGTGCCAGCAGCGCACGGGACAGGGAGCAGTACTTC.

The chain has TRBV28 and TRBJ1-5, with D uncertain. From germline, CDR1 is MDHEN and CDR2 SYDVKM. V lost 3 bases, J lost 4 bases, and 13 bases lay in between. The CDR3 has 15 amino acids. The CDR3 nucleotides read TGTGCCAGCAGTTTCCCCCTCACGTTGAATCAGCCCCAGCATTTT. This sequence encodes CASSFPLTLNQPQHF.

The rearrangement links TRBV7-9 to TRBJ2-7; TRBD1 matches 7 bases. With V trimmed by 3 bases and J by 2 bases, 16 bases remained unmatched. Germline CDR1 reads SEHNR; CDR2 reads FQNEAQ (reference sequence). CDR3 length equals 18 residues. CDR3 sequence (DNA): TGTGCCAGCAGCTTCGGGCGACACAAGGGACAGAGACCCTACGAGCAGTACTTC. Encoded protein: CASSFGRHKGQRPYEQYF.

This clone has a handful of counts. Other DNA sequences in this sample translate to the same CDR3. V and J are TRBV7-2 and TRBJ2-5; D is possibly TRBD1 or TRBD2 (5 bases each). CDR3 size: 13 residues. V was shortened by 3 bases and J by 2 bases, with 7 bases between the two germline ends. From germline, CDR1 is SGHTA and CDR2 FQGNSA. The CDR3 DNA reads TGTGCCAGCAGCTTGGGACGGCAAGAGACCCAGTACTTC. Translating it yields CASSLGRQETQYF.

The chain joins TRBV18 to TRBJ2-5, with TRBD1 matching over 8 bases. This CDR3 is built from 16 residues. The V segment lost 1 base and the J segment 4 bases; nucleotides outside the gene matches: 8. Germline CDR1 and CDR2: KGHSH and LQKENI. CDR3 sequence: CASSPRAGGVAETQYF. CDR3 coding DNA: TGTGCCAGCTCACCACGGGCAGGGGGCGTCGCAGAGACCCAGTACTTC.